The 24 T cell receptor beta chains below come from one sample, sequenced in a study. TCRdb recomputed calls from the RT-PCR reads with MiXCR, one row per CDR3 protein. The sample records about 680,000 distinct CDR3 sequences, approximately 15% being singletons. The sequenced material came from memory CD4+ T cells from blood. Receptors originate from a female donor in good health, serving as a healthy control.

This clonotype was recorded at least ten times. The J gene is TRBJ2-1, the V gene TRBV20-1, with 7 positions matching TRBD2. Trimming removed 4 bases from V and 9 bases from J; junction bases left unmatched: 12. Germline V CDR1 and CDR2: DFQATT, SNEGSKA (reference sequence). There are 14 residues in the CDR3. The CDR3 nucleotides read TGCAGTGCTAAGCGGGACTCCACTATGGGTGAGCAGTTCTTC. Its translation is CSAKRDSTMGEQFF.

This clonotype appeared a few times. This chain links TRBV20-1 with TRBJ2-4; possibly TRBD1 for D (6 bases). The CDR3 loop spans 15 amino acids. The V end lost 4 bases, the J end lost 2 bases, and 15 bases lay between the germline ends. Germline CDR1 DFQATT, CDR2 SNEGSKA (reference sequence). Here the CDR3 reads CSATRGSGSKNIQYF. In DNA, the CDR3 is TGCAGTGCTACGAGGGGGTCTGGGTCCAAAAACATTCAGTACTTC.

This clonotype was found many times. The chain uses TRBV27 and TRBJ1-2; 9 bases are a match to TRBD1. The J segment lost 5 bases and the V segment lost 5 bases, leaving 12 bases of the junction unmatched. From germline, CDR1 is MNHEY and CDR2 SMNVEV (reference sequence). The CDR3 has 16 amino acids. The CDR3 coding sequence is TGTGCCAGCAGTCTCTACGGACAGGGGCTTGGGTATGGCTACACCTTC. Translating it yields CASSLYGQGLGYGYTF.

Notes on this clonotype: A read error may explain this, as a much larger clone is one base away. This chain joins TRBV10-3 and TRBJ2-2, with D tentatively TRBD2 (5 bases). CDR3 length: 13 residues. Trimming left V 0 bases short and J 9 bases short, with 8 bases between. From germline, CDR1 is ENHRY and CDR2 SYGVKD. The CDR3 reads CAISESLARELFF. DNA of the CDR3: TGTGCCATCAGTGAGTCGCTAGCCCGGGAGCTGTTTTTT.

This clonotype was observed many times. The chain joins TRBV7-2 to TRBJ2-5; D unclear. This CDR3 comprises 11 residues. Germline CDR1 is SGHTA and CDR2 is FQGNSA. V was cut by 8 bases and J by 5 bases, with 9 bases left in between. The CDR3 DNA reads TGTGCCAGCTCCGACCCGGAGACCCAGTACTTC. Translating it yields CASSDPETQYF.

This clonotype was seen more than once but under ten times. This chain uses TRBV7-3 with TRBJ1-1; D remains ambiguous. Deletions cut 5 bases from V and 0 bases from J, with 10 bases between. Germline V gene sequence: CDR1 SGHTA, CDR2 FQGTGA. The CDR3 spans 14 residues. CDR3 in DNA: TGTGCCAGCAGCGCTTCGGCCATGAACACTGAAGCTTTCTTT. Translating gives CASSASAMNTEAFF.

This clonotype was seen at least ten times. CDR3 bases: TGTGCCAGCAGCCCCAATGTCCAGGGGAGGGTAGGCTCTGGAAACACCATATATTTT. Its translation: CASSPNVQGRVGSGNTIYF. The chain couples TRBV6-5 to TRBJ1-3; weak D call: TRBD1 (6 bases). V dropped 6 bases and J dropped 0 bases, with 24 bases sitting between them. CDR1 MNHEY and CDR2 SVGAGI come from the germline V gene. The CDR3 extends over 19 amino acids.

This clonotype showed up many times. The gene calls are TRBV29-1 and TRBJ2-7; D gene ambiguous. Germline V gene sequence: CDR1 SQVTM, CDR2 ANQGSEA. V was pared by 7 bases and J by 7 bases, with 11 bases between. The CDR3 spans 10 residues. CDR3 sequence reads: CSDPSGEQYF. CDR3 nucleotide sequence: TGCAGCGATCCCTCTGGAGAGCAGTACTTC.

This clonotype appeared a few times. The V call is TRBV12-3 or TRBV12-4, the J call TRBJ2-3, with 8 bases fitting TRBD2. The CDR3 extends over 15 amino acids. The trim removed 2 bases at V and 2 bases at J, leaving 3 bases unmatched. The chain's CDR3 is CASSLPGGNTDTQYF. In nucleotides, the CDR3 is TGTGCCAGCAGTTTACCGGGAGGGAACACAGATACGCAGTATTTT.

This clonotype showed up many times. This rearrangement joins TRBV11-2 to TRBJ1-1; tentatively, D is TRBD1 (5 bases). Germline V gives CDR1 SGHAT, CDR2 FQNNGV. V was trimmed by 6 bases and J by 1 base, leaving 15 bases between them. The CDR3 length is 15 residues. CDR3 DNA: TGTGCCAGCAGTTCACACACCGGGACGAACACTGAAGCTTTCTTT. Its translation: CASSSHTGTNTEAFF.

V usage is TRBV5-5 and J usage is TRBJ2-7, with a tentative D call TRBD2 (5 bases). CDR1 is SGHKS, CDR2 YYEKEE, per germline (reference sequence). The CDR3 is 13 amino acids. V lost 4 bases and J lost 6, with 14 bases in between. CDR3: CASSPRALGEQYF. The CDR3 region has the DNA TGTGCCAGCAGCCCGAGGGCCTTGGGCGAGCAGTACTTC.

This clonotype showed up just a few times. The genes are TRBV20-1 and TRBJ2-7, with D possibly being TRBD2 (5 bases). Germline assignment: CDR1 DFQATT and CDR2 SNEGSKA (reference sequence). V lost 2 bases to trimming and J lost 2 bases, with 13 bases between them. The CDR3 sequence is 14 residues long. The CDR3 reads CSARSPGGPYEQYF. The CDR3 bases are TGCAGTGCTAGATCCCCCGGAGGACCCTACGAGCAGTACTTC.

This clonotype occurred a few times. This chain links TRBV20-1 with TRBJ2-1, with 9 bases matching TRBD2. Trimming removed 0 bases from V and 7 bases from J; junction bases left unmatched: 7. Germline V gene sequence: CDR1 DFQATT, CDR2 SNEGSKA (reference sequence). The CDR3 spans 15 residues. The CDR3 nucleotides are TGCAGTGCTAGAGAGGGATCCCTAGCGGGGAATGAGCAGTTCTTC. Protein: CSAREGSLAGNEQFF.

This clonotype occurred many times. The CDR3 nucleotides read TGTGCCAGCAGTTCTGAGGGGGCAGCGGCAGAGACCCAGTACTTC. It yields the protein CASSSEGAAAETQYF. V is TRBV12-3 or TRBV12-4 and J is TRBJ2-5, with 7 bases aligning to TRBD1. V lost 4 bases and J lost 4; bases outside the gene matches: 9. The CDR3 totals 15 residues.

This clonotype was seen more than once but under ten times. This chain links TRBV18 with TRBJ2-2; D is ambiguous. The V end was cut by 2 bases, the J end by 1 base, with 5 bases between. The CDR3 extends over 14 amino acids. Germline V gene sequence: CDR1 KGHSH, CDR2 LQKENI. CDR3 in amino acids: CASSPEGNTGELFF. The CDR3 DNA is TGTGCCAGCTCACCAGAAGGGAACACCGGGGAGCTGTTTTTT.

The J gene is TRBJ1-6, the V gene TRBV5-1; the match to TRBD1 covers 12 bases. Per the germline V gene, CDR1 is SGHRS and CDR2 is YFSETQ. This CDR3 has 15 residues. With 4 bases clipped from V and 8 bases from J, the junction kept 4 bases outside the gene matches. Here the CDR3 reads CASSGGTGGDSPLHF. The CDR3 DNA reads TGCGCCAGCAGCGGCGGGACAGGGGGCGATTCACCCCTCCACTTT. The whole variable domain, filled in from reference TRBV5-1 and TRBJ1-6, reads KAGVTQTPRYLIKTRGQQVTLSCSPISGHRSVSWYQQTPGQGLQFLFEYFSETQRNKGNFPGRFSGRQFSNSRSEMNVSTLELGDSALYLCASSGGTGGDSPLHFGNGTRLTVT.

This clonotype came up many times. This chain connects TRBV20-1 to TRBJ2-7, with D possibly TRBD2 on 5 matching bases. CDR1 DFQATT and CDR2 SNEGSKA come from the germline V gene (reference sequence). V was trimmed by 5 bases and J by 0 bases, leaving 11 bases between them. This CDR3 spans 13 amino acids. The CDR3 bases are TGCAGTGCTCCTAGCTCGGGCTCCTACGAGCAGTACTTC. Translation gives CSAPSSGSYEQYF.

This clonotype was counted many times. The chain has TRBV20-1 and TRBJ2-3, with 10 positions matching TRBD2. Germline values: CDR1 DFQATT, CDR2 SNEGSKA (reference sequence). The CDR3 contains 19 residues. The V gene end was trimmed by 1 base and the J gene end by 4 bases; junction bases not matched to a gene: 17. The CDR3, as DNA: TGCAGTGCTAGAGCGGGGCGAGACCTAGCGGGGGCAAGCCCAGATACGCAGTATTTT. Residues: CSARAGRDLAGASPDTQYF.

This clonotype appeared a few times. The rearrangement uses TRBV12-3 or TRBV12-4 and TRBJ1-1, with a weak D call TRBD1 (5 bases). The CDR3 contains 14 residues. Trimming stripped 7 bases from V and 1 base from J, with 13 bases between. The CDR3 region has the DNA TGTGCCAGCACCCCATCGGGGCCGAACACTGAAGCTTTCTTT. Protein product: CASTPSGPNTEAFF.

This clonotype has a handful of counts. This chain uses TRBV27 with TRBJ1-2; maybe TRBD1 (6 bases). In germline, CDR1 is MNHEY, CDR2 SMNVEV (reference sequence). The CDR3 is 13 amino acids. V lost 10 bases and J lost 6, with 18 bases in between. CDR3: CATYKQGGDGYTF. Here the CDR3 DNA reads TGTGCCACCTACAAACAGGGCGGGGATGGCTACACCTTC.

The chain's CDR3 is CASSFGGVINEQFF. In nucleotides, the CDR3 is TGTGCCAGCAGCTTTGGCGGGGTAATAAATGAGCAGTTCTTC. This chain connects TRBV7-3 to TRBJ2-1, with D maybe TRBD2 (6 bases). Trimming took 3 bases from V and 7 from J, leaving 13 bases between them. This CDR3 comprises 14 residues. Germline V gene lookup returns CDR1 SGHTA and CDR2 FQGTGA.

The chain is built from TRBV10-3 and TRBJ2-5, with 11 bases identical to TRBD1. CDR3 length: 16 amino acids. Per the germline V gene, CDR1 is ENHRY and CDR2 is SYGVKD. Trimming cost V 4 bases and J 4 bases; bases outside gene matches: 8. The CDR3 nucleotides read TGTGCCATCAGTGTGGACAGGGGGCTTAAGGGAGAGACCCAGTACTTC. Its translation is CAISVDRGLKGETQYF.

The chain couples TRBV5-1 to TRBJ2-2; 8 bases are shared with TRBD1. Germline V gene data show CDR1 as SGHRS and CDR2 as YFSETQ. The CDR3 extends over 15 amino acids. V gave up 2 bases and J gave up 6 bases; unmatched junction bases: 6. The chain's CDR3 is CASSLAQGAPGELFF. In nucleotides, the CDR3 is TGCGCCAGCAGCTTAGCGCAGGGGGCGCCCGGGGAGCTGTTTTTT.

This clonotype was counted a few times. This sequence joins TRBV20-1 and TRBJ2-7; D is undetermined. CDR3 length: 12 amino acids. V dropped 3 bases and J dropped 3 bases, with 9 bases sitting between them. Germline assignment: CDR1 DFQATT and CDR2 SNEGSKA (reference sequence). The CDR3 nucleotides read TGCAGTGCTAGTGTTCCTGTCTACGAGCAGTACTTC. Its translation is CSASVPVYEQYF.